This T cell receptor beta chain was sequenced in a study of tumor-infiltrating lymphocytes in primary liver carcinoma. Making TCR beta cDNA involved roughly 500 ng total RNA and a constant-region primer. Generation of the TCR beta libraries relied on three nested multiplex PCR rounds using slightly modified ARM-PCR. TCRdb processed the multiplex PCR reads anew with MiXCR; each CDR3 protein has one entry. The table has approximately 210,000 distinct CDR3 sequences, around 60% seen once; the top ten hold roughly 6.8%. Concerning this clonotype itself: A junction end diverges from the germline sequence, so it may reflect a read error.

Alongside blood RNA obtained from unsorted whole blood, germline DNA was also extracted. The sample comprised peripheral blood. This TCR came from a woman aged 60-75 years with primary liver carcinoma and hepatitis B virus infection.

In DNA, the CDR3 is TGTGCCAGCAGCCAAGATGGGCCCGGGTATGAAGAACTGTTTTTC. This encodes CASSQDGPGYEELFF. The chain couples TRBV4-2 to TRBJ1-4; D gene unclear. Germline V gene lookup returns CDR1 LGHNA and CDR2 YNFKEQ. The CDR3 covers 15 residues.